The T cell receptor (beta chain) described here comes from a study of shared clonotypes between healthy human individuals. On the study more broadly: Serving as donors were a couple of women and three men, whose ages spanned 18 to 49.

Comment on this clone: Its matching antigen is unknown.

Naive CD8 cells lacked CD45RO and underwent positive selection for CCR7, leaving out terminally differentiated effector memory CD45RA+ cells. Germline V gene data show CDR1 as LNHDA and CDR2 as SQIVND (reference sequence). V shed 5 bases, J shed 2 bases, and the junction held 3 bases outside the gene matches. The CDR3 length is 14 residues. Study results and limitations: Enrolling few donors narrowed the genetic and exposure-history diversity that was represented. Larger richness was generally estimated for naive than memory subsets.

Each sorted subset replicate got 200 ng genomic DNA, tens of thousands of genomes. Assay: immunoSEQ multiplex PCR; the TCRdb copy retains only in-frame clones and omits some. The data hold fewer than 800,000 clones, with approximately 90% observed a single time. The sample was naive CD8+ T cells sorted from blood. The chain uses TRBV19 and TRBJ2-7; TRBD2 agrees at 10 bases. This clonotype was sampled from a man aged 25 to 45 in good health. In DNA, the CDR3 is TGTGCCAGTAGTCGCCTAGCGGGGGCCTACGAGCAGTACTTC. It codes for CASSRLAGAYEQYF.